This is a list of T cell receptor beta chains from one sample in a study of T cell repertoires in cytomegalovirus infection. Each CDR3 protein is one row after TCRdb ran MiXCR on the reads. The profile shows under 850,000 distinct CDR3 sequences, approximately 34% of them singletons. Input material: PBMCs. The receptor source for this set is a human donor in good health (CMV status not recorded). Some clones in this sample may be carry-over from other donors' samples. CDR3s include the opening cysteine and the closing phenylalanine or tryptophan. The D gene is left open where the match is weak. Rows may omit the clone size; those that give it use once, few, many or a size class.

v_gene	abundance	d_gene	j_gene	CDR3aa	CDR3nt
TRBV28	once	.	TRBJ2-7	CASSSLAVTPPNEQYF	TGTGCCAGCAGTTCTTTAGCGGTAACGCCTCCTAACGAGCAGTACTTC
TRBV6-5	.	TRBD2	TRBJ2-7	CASSYGLAGREQYF	TGTGCCAGCAGTTACGGGCTAGCGGGGCGCGAGCAGTACTTC
TRBV2	.	.	TRBJ2-3	CASSGPSWTDTQYF	TGTGCCAGCAGTGGCCCCTCATGGACAGATACGCAGTATTTT
TRBV2	once	.	TRBJ1-1	CASSDPDRLNTEAFF	TGTGCCAGCAGCGATCCTGACAGGTTGAACACTGAAGCTTTCTTT
TRBV7-9	.	.	TRBJ1-3	CASNPGNTIYF	TGTGCCAGCAATCCTGGAAACACCATATATTTT
TRBV28	.	TRBD1	TRBJ1-2	CASNPGTANYGYTF	TGTGCCAGCAATCCGGGGACAGCTAACTATGGCTACACCTTC
TRBV29-1	.	.	TRBJ1-3	CSVPWGPGNTIYF	TGCAGCGTTCCCTGGGGACCCGGAAACACCATATATTTT
TRBV28	.	.	TRBJ1-4	CASSLHRANEKMFF	TGTGCCAGCAGTTTACACAGGGCTAATGAAAAAATGTTTTTT
TRBV6-1	.	.	TRBJ2-7	CASTSPGVTYEQYF	TGTGCCAGCACCTCCCCAGGGGTTACCTACGAGCAGTACTTC
TRBV5-6	.	.	TRBJ2-7	CATSEGVTYEQYF	TGTGCCACCTCGGAGGGGGTTACCTACGAGCAGTACTTC
TRBV4-1	.	.	TRBJ2-7	CASSQVSRGSYEQYF	TGCGCCAGCAGCCAAGTTTCGAGGGGTTCCTACGAGCAGTACTTC
TRBV20-1	few	.	TRBJ2-7	CSARGHRTHEQYF	TGCAGTGCTAGAGGCCATCGGACCCACGAGCAGTACTTC
TRBV14	.	TRBD1	TRBJ1-1	CASSHRTGVGSTEAFF	TGTGCCAGCAGCCACCGGACAGGCGTGGGAAGCACTGAAGCTTTCTTT
TRBV11-2	.	.	TRBJ1-4	CASSSHFNEKLFF	TGTGCCAGCAGCTCGCACTTCAATGAAAAACTGTTTTTT
TRBV20-1	.	TRBD2	TRBJ2-3	CSAGSGFTDTQYF	TGCAGTGCTGGTAGCGGGTTCACAGATACGCAGTATTTT
TRBV28	few	TRBD2	TRBJ2-2	CASQTIAGRTGELFF	TGTGCCAGCCAGACCATAGCGGGACGGACCGGGGAGCTGTTTTTT
TRBV28	many	.	TRBJ1-1	CASSLLGVNTEAFF	TGTGCCAGCAGTTTACTGGGTGTGAACACTGAAGCTTTCTTT
TRBV12-3/TRBV12-4	.	.	TRBJ1-2	CASSLSSGPSYGYTF	TGTGCCAGCAGTTTAAGCTCCGGGCCTTCCTATGGCTACACCTTC
TRBV7-2	many	.	TRBJ1-2	CASSFLNRADGYGYTF	TGTGCCAGCAGCTTTCTCAACAGGGCCGACGGCTATGGCTACACCTTC
TRBV19	.	TRBD1	TRBJ2-1	CASSIGTGGSYNEQFF	TGTGCCAGTAGTATAGGGACAGGGGGCTCCTACAATGAGCAGTTCTTC
TRBV12-3/TRBV12-4	.	.	TRBJ1-5	CASRGLGGQPQHF	TGTGCCAGCAGAGGACTCGGGGGACAGCCCCAGCATTTT
TRBV10-3	.	TRBD1	TRBJ2-3	CAISEPGTGGPSADTQYF	TGTGCCATCAGTGAGCCAGGGACAGGGGGCCCCTCAGCAGATACGCAGTATTTT
TRBV24-1	.	TRBD1	TRBJ2-3	CATSKNRGRTDTQYF	TGTGCCACCAGCAAAAACAGGGGTAGGACAGATACGCAGTATTTT
TRBV3-1	few	.	TRBJ2-5	CASSSHRGESQETQYF	TGTGCCAGCAGCTCCCACCGAGGAGAGTCCCAAGAGACCCAGTACTTC
TRBV5-1	.	.	TRBJ2-3	CASSFGGLGADTQYF	TGCGCCAGCAGCTTCGGTGGGTTAGGCGCAGATACGCAGTATTTT
TRBV19	.	TRBD1	TRBJ2-7	CASSIRDSVYEQYF	TGTGCCAGTAGTATCCGGGACAGTGTTTACGAGCAGTACTTC
TRBV20-1	.	.	TRBJ1-1	CSASQQGAEAFF	TGCAGTGCTTCCCAACAGGGCGCTGAAGCTTTCTTT
TRBV5-1	few	.	TRBJ1-2	CASREVGDGYTF	TGCGCCAGCCGGGAGGTCGGGGATGGCTACACCTTC
TRBV29-1	.	.	TRBJ1-1	CSVRRGGGANTEAFF	TGCAGCGTTCGGAGGGGCGGAGGAGCGAACACTGAAGCTTTCTTT
TRBV20-1	.	TRBD2	TRBJ2-7	CSARELAGNHEQYF	TGCAGTGCTAGAGAACTAGCGGGAAATCACGAGCAGTACTTC
TRBV4-2	.	TRBD1	TRBJ1-2	CASSQPDRENGYTF	TGTGCCAGCAGCCAACCAGACAGGGAGAATGGCTACACCTTC
TRBV19	.	.	TRBJ1-1	CASSSMAQHTEAFF	TGTGCCAGTAGTTCAATGGCCCAACACACTGAAGCTTTCTTT
TRBV7-8	many	.	TRBJ1-1	CASSGRSMNTEAFF	TGTGCCAGCAGTGGACGGTCGATGAACACTGAAGCTTTCTTT
TRBV6-5	.	TRBD1	TRBJ2-5	CASSYSWTGQTQYF	TGTGCCAGCAGTTACTCCTGGACAGGGCAGACCCAGTACTTC
TRBV2	.	.	TRBJ1-5	CASSENRVVGQPQHF	TGTGCCAGCAGTGAAAACAGGGTGGTGGGTCAGCCCCAGCATTTT
TRBV14	.	TRBD1	TRBJ2-1	CASSQFRGQGRLEQFF	TGTGCCAGCAGCCAATTTAGGGGACAGGGTCGTCTTGAGCAGTTCTTC
TRBV7-6	.	.	TRBJ2-2	CASSTLATNTGELFF	TGTGCTAGCAGCACGTTGGCCACGAACACCGGGGAGCTGTTTTTT
TRBV29-1	.	.	TRBJ1-1	CSVEYSGGNTEAFF	TGCAGCGTTGAATATAGTGGGGGGAACACTGAAGCTTTCTTT
TRBV7-6	.	.	TRBJ1-1	CASSLTATEAFF	TGTGCCAGCAGCTTGACGGCCACTGAAGCTTTCTTT
TRBV7-9	.	TRBD1	TRBJ2-7	CASSLEGTGIYEHYF	TGTGCCAGCAGCTTAGAAGGGACAGGGATCTACGAGCATTACTTC
TRBV9	few	.	TRBJ2-3	CASSVVGVRARHTDTQYF	TGTGCCAGCAGCGTAGTCGGGGTCAGGGCCCGACACACAGATACGCAGTATTTT
TRBV28	.	.	TRBJ2-5	CASSLSASPEETQYF	TGTGCCAGCAGTTTATCCGCAAGCCCGGAGGAGACCCAGTACTTC
TRBV12-3/TRBV12-4	few	.	TRBJ1-5	CASSQDPERINQPQHF	TGTGCCAGCAGTCAGGACCCGGAAAGAATCAATCAGCCCCAGCATTTT
TRBV7-2	few	TRBD2	TRBJ2-2	CASSRRTSGGNTGELFF	TGTGCCAGCAGCCGGCGGACTAGCGGGGGAAACACCGGGGAGCTGTTTTTT
TRBV5-4	.	.	TRBJ2-6	CASSLGEGSGANVLTF	TGTGCCAGCAGCTTGGGAGAAGGGTCTGGGGCCAACGTCCTGACTTTC
TRBV20-1	.	TRBD1	TRBJ2-7	CSARDRVYEQYF	TGCAGTGCGAGGGACAGGGTCTACGAGCAGTACTTC
TRBV28	.	TRBD2	TRBJ2-1	CASRIPGLAGGRYNEQFF	TGTGCCAGCAGAATACCGGGACTAGCGGGGGGGCGGTACAATGAGCAGTTCTTC
TRBV6-6	.	.	TRBJ1-1	CASSYRPEGAFF	TGTGCCAGCAGTTACCGTCCCGAGGGGGCTTTCTTT
TRBV28	.	.	TRBJ2-1	CATHYYNEQFF	TGTGCCACCCATTACTACAATGAGCAGTTCTTC
TRBV28	.	.	TRBJ1-5	CASSLGGGGRQPQHF	TGTGCCAGCTCCCTGGGAGGTGGGGGGAGGCAGCCCCAGCATTTT
TRBV12-3/TRBV12-4	.	.	TRBJ1-2	CASSFWWKGPFFYGYTF	TGTGCCAGCAGTTTCTGGTGGAAGGGCCCTTTCTTCTATGGCTACACCTTC
TRBV29-1	few	.	TRBJ2-5	CSVEHRAPDLGTQYF	TGCAGCGTTGAGCACAGGGCCCCAGATCTAGGGACCCAGTACTTC
TRBV7-8	many	.	TRBJ1-2	CASRLGGNYGYTF	TGTGCCAGCAGACTGGGAGGGAACTATGGCTACACCTTC
TRBV5-6	few	.	TRBJ1-1	CASSLRPQHTRGEAFF	TGTGCCAGCAGCTTGCGACCGCAGCATACGCGGGGAGAAGCTTTCTTT
TRBV2	.	TRBD2	TRBJ2-1	CASGVAGYNEQFF	TGTGCCAGTGGAGTAGCGGGCTACAATGAGCAGTTCTTC